A selection of T cell receptor beta chains follows, all from one sample in a study of cytomegalovirus exposure and HLA in healthy donors. Measured with immunoSEQ multiplex PCR; TCRdb has only the in-frame clones, and not every one. The repertoire holds 130,000 or so clones, around three quarters seen once, with 1.8% in the top ten. Sequenced sample: PBMCs. Receptor source: a man in his forties in good health and CMV-seronegative. Each CDR3 is given with its conserved first and last residue. Each record gives: D gene, V gene, J gene, clone size, CDR3 DNA, CDR3 protein. The D gene is left open where the match is weak. For some rows the clone size is stated as once, few or many, or as a class when expanded; others skip it.

TRBD1	TRBV29-1	TRBJ2-5	NA	TGCAGCGCCGGGACAGCCGAAGAGACCCAGTACTTC	CSAGTAEETQYF
TRBD1	TRBV2	TRBJ1-1	once	TGTGCCAGCACCCTCCTCCAGGGGGCCACTGAAGCTTTCTTT	CASTLLQGATEAFF
NA	TRBV10-3	TRBJ2-7	NA	TGTGCCATCAGTGGATCCTACGAGCAGTACTTC	CAISGSYEQYF
TRBD1	TRBV9	TRBJ2-2	NA	TGTGCCAGCTCCGACGAAGGGACAGGGAGCGCCGGGGAGCTGTTTTTT	CASSDEGTGSAGELFF
NA	TRBV7-2	TRBJ2-5	few	TGTGCCAGCAGCTGGGGGGGCGACCAAGAGACCCAGTACTTC	CASSWGGDQETQYF
TRBD2	TRBV7-9	TRBJ2-3	NA	TGTGCCAGCAGGAGCTCCAGACTAGCGGCTACAGATACGCAGTATTTT	CASRSSRLAATDTQYF
TRBD2	TRBV10-2	TRBJ2-2	NA	TGCGCCAGCAGCTTACTAGCGGGGGACACCGGGGAGCTGTTTTTT	CASSLLAGDTGELFF
TRBD1	TRBV7-9	TRBJ1-5	NA	TGTTCCAGCAGCTTCGGAGGGGGCGGTCAGCCCCAGCATTTT	CSSSFGGGGQPQHF
TRBD1	TRBV10-3	TRBJ1-4	NA	TGTGCCATCAGTCCGACAGGGGCAGATGAAAAACTGTTTTTT	CAISPTGADEKLFF
TRBD1	TRBV15	TRBJ1-3	NA	TGTGCCACCAGCATGGACAGGCCTGGAAACACCATATATTTT	CATSMDRPGNTIYF
NA	TRBV5-1	TRBJ2-7	NA	TGCGCCAGCAGCGGGGACACCCCCGAAATGGGGCAGTACTTC	CASSGDTPEMGQYF
NA	TRBV14	TRBJ2-2	few	TGTGCCAGCAGCCAGTATACCGGGGAGCTGTTTTTT	CASSQYTGELFF
TRBD1	TRBV18	TRBJ2-7	NA	TGTGCCAGCTCACCGACAGGGAGCCCCTACGAGCAGTACTTC	CASSPTGSPYEQYF
TRBD2	TRBV5-6	TRBJ2-4	NA	TGTGCCAGCAGCTTTTTAACTAGCGGGGGAGCCAAAAACATTCAGTACTTC	CASSFLTSGGAKNIQYF
TRBD1	TRBV6-5	TRBJ1-2	NA	TGTGCCAGCAGGAGGGGACAGGGCAACTATGGCTACACCTTC	CASRRGQGNYGYTF
NA	TRBV6-4	TRBJ2-5	few	TGTGCCAGCAGTGAGAGTCAGGGGGGGACCCAGTACTTC	CASSESQGGTQYF
TRBD1	TRBV27	TRBJ2-7	NA	TGTGCCAGCAGTTTAGACGGACGCGACAGGGACTCCTACGAGCAGTACTTC	CASSLDGRDRDSYEQYF
TRBD2	TRBV11-2	TRBJ2-7	NA	TGTGCCAGCAGCTTAGTCCCGACTAGCGGGCCACACTACGAGCAGTACTTC	CASSLVPTSGPHYEQYF
NA	TRBV4-1	TRBJ2-7	NA	TGCGCCAGCAGCCAGGTTTCAGGGGCCTACGAGCAGTACTTC	CASSQVSGAYEQYF
NA	TRBV10-3	TRBJ1-2	NA	TGTGCCATCGGAGGAGGCTTAGGCTACACCTTC	CAIGGGLGYTF
TRBD1	TRBV5-1	TRBJ2-7	NA	TGCGCCAGCAGCTGGACGACAGGGGCGGCATACGAGCAGTACTTC	CASSWTTGAAYEQYF
NA	TRBV7-8	TRBJ1-5	NA	TGTGCCAGCAGCTTAGAGTCTGGGGCAGGTTATCAGCCCCAGCATTTT	CASSLESGAGYQPQHF
TRBD1	TRBV5-1	TRBJ1-1	NA	TGCGCCAGCAGCCTTGGACAGGTGAACACTGAAGCTTTCTTT	CASSLGQVNTEAFF
NA	TRBV5-1	TRBJ2-1	NA	TGCGCCAGCAGCTTGTTCGCGGCAGAATCCTACAATGAGCAGTTCTTC	CASSLFAAESYNEQFF
NA	TRBV15	TRBJ2-1	NA	TGTGCCACCAGCCTACTTCTAGACAGAAATGAGCAGTTCTTC	CATSLLLDRNEQFF
NA	TRBV30	TRBJ2-7	NA	TGTGCCTGGAGTAGCGGCTCCTACGAGCAGTACTTC	CAWSSGSYEQYF
TRBD2	TRBV5-1	TRBJ2-1	NA	TGCGCCAGCAGCTTGGGGACTAGCGGGAACTACAATGAGCAGTTCTTC	CASSLGTSGNYNEQFF
TRBD2	TRBV11-1	TRBJ2-7	once	TGTGCCAGCAGCTTAAGGCGGGAGATTTCCTACGAGCAGTACTTC	CASSLRREISYEQYF
NA	TRBV2	TRBJ1-5	NA	TGTGCCAGCATGACAGAGTCTGATCAGCCCCAGCATTTT	CASMTESDQPQHF
TRBD1	TRBV7-9	TRBJ2-7	few	TGTTCCAGCAGCTCCCGGGACAGGGCGTTGGGGCAGTACGAGCAGTACTTC	CSSSSRDRALGQYEQYF
NA	TRBV2	TRBJ1-1	NA	TGTGCCAGCAGTGAAGGGAGCTACACTGAAGCTTTCTTT	CASSEGSYTEAFF
TRBD1	TRBV2	TRBJ2-1	NA	TGTGCCAGCCCAGGGACAGGGCTTCCCCAGGGTGAGCAGTTCTTC	CASPGTGLPQGEQFF
NA	TRBV28	TRBJ1-6	NA	TGTGCCAGCAGCCCGATAGCGGGGGGCAATTCACCCCTCCACTTT	CASSPIAGGNSPLHF
NA	TRBV6-4	TRBJ2-1	NA	TGTGCCAGCAGTGACGAGGCAGGGGTCAATGAGCAGTTCTTC	CASSDEAGVNEQFF
NA	TRBV5-6	TRBJ1-2	NA	TGTGCCAGCAGCTTGGAGATTCAGGGCCAGGGCGGCTACACCTTC	CASSLEIQGQGGYTF
NA	TRBV20-1	TRBJ2-7	NA	TGCAGTGCTACAGGGGCCTACGAGCAGTACTTC	CSATGAYEQYF
NA	TRBV4-3	TRBJ1-1	NA	TGCGCCAGCAGCCAGGCTGACAGGTTTAGGAACACTGAAGCTTTCTTT	CASSQADRFRNTEAFF
TRBD2	TRBV5-1	TRBJ2-7	NA	TGCGCCAGCAGCTTGGTTGTGGGAGGGTTTTACGAGCAGTACTTC	CASSLVVGGFYEQYF
NA	TRBV18	TRBJ1-2	NA	TGTGCCAGCTCACCTACTATGGACAGAACCCAAAATAACTATGGCTACACCTTC	CASSPTMDRTQNNYGYTF
NA	TRBV30	TRBJ2-1	few	TGTGCCTGGAGCAAGGAAGGGGCTAATGAGCAGTTCTTC	CAWSKEGANEQFF